These 10 T cell receptor beta chains originate from one sample sequenced in a study of cytotoxic CD8 clonotypes in ibrutinib-treated CLL. Data came from immunoSEQ multiplex PCR; TCRdb stores just in-frame clones and leaves some out. The data show 150,000 to 200,000 clones, over 75% seen once. Here the sequenced sample was PBMCs, taken at disease progression, from a patient treated with ibrutinib. All receptors come from a human donor with chronic lymphocytic leukemia.

V and J are TRBV30 and TRBJ2-3; possible D gene TRBD2, 5 bases. V was shortened by 1 base and J by 1 base, with 9 bases between the two germline ends. The length of the CDR3 is 14 residues. Germline V gene sequence: CDR1 GTSNPN, CDR2 SVGIG (reference sequence). The CDR3 bases are TGTGCCTGGAGTGGAGTAGCGCGCACAGATACGCAGTATTTT. Translated: CAWSGVARTDTQYF.

This chain links TRBV15 with TRBJ2-7; the match to TRBD2 covers 11 bases. The CDR3 loop spans 16 amino acids. Trimming removed 4 bases from V and 2 bases from J; junction bases left unmatched: 7. The germline V gene has CDR1 LNHNV and CDR2 YYDKDF (reference sequence). CDR3 nucleotide sequence: TGTGCCACCAGCATACTAGCGGGGGAAGGGGCCTACGAGCAGTACTTC. This translates into CATSILAGEGAYEQYF.

V usage is TRBV4-3 and J usage is TRBJ1-5, with D tentatively TRBD1 (5 bases). V was shortened by 0 bases and J by 5 bases, with 11 bases between the two germline ends. The length of the CDR3 is 15 residues. Germline CDR1 and CDR2: LGHNA and YSLEER. CDR3 residues: CASSQDGGGDQPQHF. In DNA form, the CDR3 reads TGCGCCAGCAGCCAAGATGGGGGTGGCGATCAGCCCCAGCATTTT.

This clone was seen more than once but under ten times. CDR3 region: CASSSAVPGQGMNTEAFF. DNA for the CDR3: TGTGCCAGCAGCTCCGCCGTCCCGGGACAGGGTATGAACACTGAAGCTTTCTTT. J is TRBJ1-1 and V is TRBV7-2; TRBD1 matches 9 bases. Germline CDR1 and CDR2: SGHTA and FQGNSA. J lost 0 bases, V lost 4 bases, and 12 bases had no gene match. The CDR3 covers 18 residues.

The J gene is TRBJ1-4, the V gene TRBV27; TRBD1 matches 10 bases. The CDR3 consists of 14 residues. The V and J ends lost 6 bases and 7 bases, in that order; junction bases with no gene match: 5. Germline V lookup: CDR1 MNHEY, CDR2 SMNVEV (reference sequence). The DNA of the CDR3 is TGTGCCAGCAGACCGGGACAGGGGATTGAAAAACTGTTTTTT. Encoded protein: CASRPGQGIEKLFF.

V is TRBV7-2 and J is TRBJ2-7; 11 bases agree with TRBD2. CDR3 size: 15 residues. Trimming removed 1 base from V and 2 bases from J; junction bases left unmatched: 1. Germline V gene data show CDR1 as SGHTA and CDR2 as FQGNSA. In DNA, the CDR3 is TGTGCCAGCAGCTTAGGACTAGCGGGGACCTACGAGCAGTACTTC. It encodes CASSLGLAGTYEQYF.

The chain employs TRBV7-2 and TRBJ2-7, with 9 bases identical to TRBD2. J lost 0 bases, V lost 4 bases, and 7 bases had no gene match. The CDR3 is 16 amino acids. From germline, CDR1 is SGHTA and CDR2 FQGNSA. The CDR3 coding sequence is TGTGCCAGCAGCTCGCGACTAGCGGTTAGCTCCTACGAGCAGTACTTC. Translated: CASSSRLAVSSYEQYF.

The chain recombines TRBV19 with TRBJ2-7; D is uncertain. There are 14 residues in the CDR3. The germline CDR1 and CDR2 sequences are LNHDA and SQIVND (reference sequence). Trimming shortened V by 3 bases and J by 4 bases, and 13 bases separated the two germline ends. CDR3 in DNA: TGTGCCAGTAGTATGGCGCAGTTCGGGTACGAGCAGTACTTC. Translated, it gives CASSMAQFGYEQYF.

This clone was seen just once. The chain combines TRBV6-4 with TRBJ2-1; 8 bases align to TRBD2. The V and J ends lost 5 bases and 9 bases, in that order; junction bases with no gene match: 6. Per the germline V gene, CDR1 is MRHNA and CDR2 is SNTAGT. The CDR3 has 13 residues. This CDR3 reads CASSRREAGEQFF. The CDR3 DNA sequence: TGTGCCAGCAGTCGGCGGGAGGCTGGTGAGCAGTTCTTC.

The chain has TRBV12-1 and TRBJ2-5. TRBV12-1 is noted as a pseudogene. This CDR3 has 17 residues. The CDR3: CASSFAGLGSSKETQYF. The CDR3 DNA follows: TGTGCCAGCAGCTTTGCAGGGCTTGGGTCCTCGAAAGAGACCCAGTACTTC.